The source of this T cell receptor (beta chain) is a study of blood T cell repertoires in COVID-19. Study overall: PBMCs, B-cell-depleted T cells, or T cells provided the cDNA or gDNA that made up the material.

The method was immunoSEQ multiplex PCR; TCRdb's version includes in-frame clones alone and lacks a portion of them. The sample yields some 200,000 clones, 85% to 90% seen once. The TCR was taken from a man of 80 years or more with acute or convalescent COVID-19. Sequenced material: peripheral blood.

CDR3 nucleotides: TGTGCCATCAGTGGGGGGACAGGGGGCTCTGGAAACACCATATATTTT. It yields the protein CAISGGTGGSGNTIYF. The V gene is TRBV10-3, the J gene TRBJ1-3; TRBD1 agrees at 11 bases. The CDR3 runs 16 residues. J gave up 0 bases and V 4 bases, and 2 bases lay outside the gene matches. Germline V lookup: CDR1 ENHRY, CDR2 SYGVKD.